In this sample, the clone carrying this T cell receptor beta chain turned up many times. This sample stems from a study of human T cells and chemical hapten exposure. Via MiXCR, TCRdb re-called the RACE reads, giving one row per CDR3 protein. The sample lists around 67,000 distinct CDR3 sequences; 8.5% were seen once. Time point defined: patch test 2, 6 weeks after DPC sensitization. This sample's treatment: therapeutic diphenylcyclopropenone sensitization with weekly scalp DPC. Trimming shortened V by 3 bases and J by 0 bases, and 16 bases separated the two germline ends. The CDR3 is 16 amino acids. CDR1 DFQATT and CDR2 SNEGSKA come from the germline V gene (reference sequence).

The rearrangement uses TRBV20-1 and TRBJ2-3; D perhaps matches TRBD2 (6 bases). The sequence derives from a woman between 50 and 59 years old with alopecia areata. Some clones in this sample may be carry-over from other donors' samples. The sequenced sample was whole blood, obtained in connection with sensitization to the hapten diphenylcyclopropenone (DPC). CDR3 region: CSARITSSSSTDTQYF. CDR3 nucleotide sequence: TGCAGTGCTAGGATAACTAGCTCCTCTAGCACAGATACGCAGTATTTT.